The 11 T cell receptor beta chains below were found in one sample sequenced in a study of cytomegalovirus exposure and HLA in healthy donors. Generated by immunoSEQ multiplex PCR, the TCRdb table keeps only in-frame clones and is missing some. Found here are 100,000 to 150,000 clones, 90% to 97% of them singletons; the top ten hold about 1.7%. The sample taken for sequencing was PBMCs. The receptors shown here come from a man aged 18-30 years in good health and CMV-seronegative.

The chain joins TRBV28 to TRBJ1-1, with 9 bases aligning to TRBD1. Germline CDR1 is MDHEN and CDR2 is SYDVKM. V lost 3 bases and J lost 7; bases outside the gene matches: 0. The CDR3 extends over 12 amino acids. The CDR3 DNA sequence: TGTGCCAGCAGTTTGGACAGGGGTGAAGCTTTCTTT. This sequence encodes CASSLDRGEAFF.

The chain joins TRBV6-5 to TRBJ2-7; TRBD2 matches at 15 bases. Trimming removed 4 bases from V and 7 bases from J; junction bases left unmatched: 8. This CDR3 comprises 16 residues. The V gene's germline CDR1 is MNHEY and CDR2 SVGAGI. In nucleotides, the CDR3 is TGTGCCAGCAGTTCAAACTTTGGACTAGCGGGAGGGGAGCAGTACTTC. It is translated as CASSSNFGLAGGEQYF.

The gene calls are TRBV4-2 and TRBJ2-7, with 13 positions matching TRBD2. J gave up 2 bases and V 4 bases, and 2 bases lay outside the gene matches. The CDR3 is 15 amino acids. Germline lookup yields CDR1 LGHNA and CDR2 YNFKEQ. CDR3 protein: CASSLGLAGAYEQYF. For the CDR3, the DNA is TGTGCCAGCAGCCTTGGACTAGCGGGAGCCTACGAGCAGTACTTC.

The sample holds one count of this clone. This chain's CDR3 is CASSQEGGGLGELFF. CDR3 nucleotides: TGTGCCAGCAGCCAAGAAGGAGGGGGCTTAGGGGAGCTGTTTTTT. V and J are TRBV4-2 and TRBJ2-2, with D tentatively TRBD1 (7 bases). CDR1 is LGHNA and CDR2 is YNFKEQ in the germline V gene. Trimming removed 0 bases from V and 8 bases from J, with 13 bases in between. The CDR3 spans 15 residues.

The chain has TRBV7-8 and TRBJ2-3; TRBD1 might be the D (5 bases). The ends were cut back, 1 base at V and 1 base at J, with 15 bases in the middle. The CDR3 is made up of 17 amino acids. Germline V gene sequence: CDR1 SGHVS, CDR2 FQNEAQ. CDR3 bases: TGTGCCAGCAGCTTAGTCCTAACAGGCATGGGCACAGATACGCAGTATTTT. Protein product: CASSLVLTGMGTDTQYF.

This chain joins TRBV9 and TRBJ1-5; D may be TRBD1 (6 bases). V lost 3 bases and J 9 bases, leaving 16 bases between the germline ends. Germline CDR1 SGDLS, CDR2 YYNGEE. CDR3 size: 14 residues. In DNA form, the CDR3 reads TGTGCCAGCAGCGAGGACACAGGGCTGGGGCCCCAGCATTTT. Translated, it gives CASSEDTGLGPQHF. The full variable domain, completed using reference TRBV9 and TRBJ1-5, is DSGVTQTPKHLITATGQRVTLRCSPRSGDLSVYWYQQSLDQGLQFLIQYYNGEERAKGNILERFSAQQFPDLHSELNLSSLELGDSALYFCASSEDTGLGPQHFGDGTRLSIL.

J is TRBJ1-1 and V is TRBV7-2, with 7 bases lining up with TRBD1. The V gene end was trimmed by 1 base and the J gene end by 5 bases; junction bases not matched to a gene: 7. The length of the CDR3 is 15 residues. Germline V gene sequence: CDR1 SGHTA, CDR2 FQGNSA. As DNA, the CDR3 is TGTGCCAGCAGCTTAGTCGGCAGGGGGAAGACTGAAGCTTTCTTT. This encodes CASSLVGRGKTEAFF.

This CDR3 is CASSWDRAYEQYF. The CDR3 DNA follows: TGTGCCAGCAGCTGGGACAGGGCCTACGAGCAGTACTTC. The rearrangement joins TRBV5-5 to TRBJ2-7; 9 nucleotides match TRBD1. The CDR3 spans 13 residues. Trimming took 3 bases from V and 2 from J; bases not matched to a gene: 0. The germline gives CDR1 SGHKS, CDR2 YYEKEE (reference sequence).

This clone appeared once. The J gene is TRBJ2-1, the V gene TRBV7-3, with TRBD2 matching over 10 bases. The CDR3 sequence is 15 residues long. The J segment lost 4 bases and the V segment lost 4 bases, leaving 4 bases of the junction unmatched. The V gene's germline CDR1 is SGHTA and CDR2 FQGTGA. The CDR3, as DNA: TGTGCCAGCAGCTCCCGGACTAGCGGATACAATGAGCAGTTCTTC. It specifies CASSSRTSGYNEQFF.

This clone was found a few times. The genes are TRBV6-5 and TRBJ1-1; 7 nucleotides agree with TRBD1. This CDR3 spans 13 amino acids. Trimming at V came to 2 bases and at J to 10 bases, leaving 7 bases not matched to a gene. CDR1 is MNHEY, CDR2 SVGAGI, per germline. The CDR3 DNA reads as TGTGCCAGCAGTTACCTTAGACAGGGAGGAGCTTTCTTT. It yields the protein CASSYLRQGGAFF.

J is TRBJ1-2 and V is TRBV4-3, with TRBD1 identical over 8 bases. V dropped 0 bases and J dropped 1; count of bases not matched to a gene: 4. Germline V gene data show CDR1 as LGHNA and CDR2 as YSLEER. The CDR3 has 16 amino acids. The CDR3 loop reads CASSQEGDRLNYGYTF. The CDR3 region has the DNA TGCGCCAGCAGCCAAGAGGGGGACAGGCTTAACTATGGCTACACCTTC.